The entry below describes one TCR beta chain. The data were taken from a study of blood T cell repertoires in COVID-19. Data came from immunoSEQ multiplex PCR; TCRdb stores just in-frame clones and leaves some out. The data contain roughly 220,000 clones, over 70% of them singletons. The germline CDR1 and CDR2 sequences are MNHNS and SASEGT. The CDR3 length is 14 residues. V lost 3 bases and J 6 bases, leaving 14 bases between the germline ends. V is TRBV6-1 and J is TRBJ1-1; D uncertain. The sample was peripheral blood. The sequence derives from a woman aged 70 to 79 with acute or convalescent COVID-19. The CDR3 reads CASSDSRHSSEAFF. The CDR3, as DNA: TGTGCCAGCAGTGATAGTCGACACTCCTCTGAAGCTTTCTTT.